This TCR delta chain derives from a study of gamma-delta chains in newborns, infants, children (dated by TCRdb to between 2018 and 2021). Background on the whole study: In the study title, it is stated that polyclonal expansion of innate gammadelta T cells is driven by microbial exposure immediately after birth. How innate gammadelta T cell populations in human newborns were shaped by microbial exposure immediately after birth was investigated in the study.

TCRdb records Illumina MiSeq as the sequencer. For TCRdb, the public reads were processed anew by CATT, and duplicate DNA sequences were folded into one row. The table for this sample lists 5,700 or so delta-chain clones; approximately 2.4% of them were counted only once. Roughly a sixth of the sample is held by the ten biggest clonotypes. This clone is medium-sized (0.01 to 0.1%) in its sample. Which antigen it targets is not known. No much larger clone exists at a distance of one base, and base qualities are not known. The sample was blood. The sequence came from a child who was a newborn, infant or young child, either healthy, febrile or measles-vaccinated (not recorded which).

Read as DNA, the sequence is TGTGCCTGTGACGTACTGGGGGATACTGGCTCCTGGGACACCCGACAGATGTTTTTC. Its product reads: CACDVLGDTGSWDTRQMFF. Rearrangement joined TRDV2 to TRDJ3, with TRDD3 identical over 12 junction bases. Sequences GEAIGNYY (CDR1) and EKD (CDR2) are obtained from the germline V gene. The CDR3 contains 19 residues, cysteine and phenylalanine counted. Only the CDR3 DNA stays, 57 bases, in frame from base 1. Trimming accounts for 3 bases at V and 0 bases at J, while the number of junction bases matched to no gene is 5.